This T cell receptor beta chain was observed in a study of cytomegalovirus exposure and HLA in healthy donors. The PCR contained 60 Vbeta and 13 Jbeta primers. The assay was immunoSEQ multiplex PCR, and TCRdb's table has in-frame clones only and misses some. Of some 140,000 clones in the sample, approximately 80% were seen once. Germline values: CDR1 GTSNPN, CDR2 SVGIG (reference sequence). V was shortened by 0 bases and J by 5 bases, with 14 bases between the two germline ends. This CDR3 contains 15 residues. Healthy bone marrow donors made up the donors. The chain is built from TRBV30 and TRBJ2-1, with D hard to call. Sequenced sample: PBMCs. The origin of this receptor is a woman aged 40 to 49 in good health and CMV-seropositive. CDR3 sequence: CAWSVPRPANNEQFF. CDR3 coding DNA: TGTGCCTGGAGTGTACCCAGGCCGGCCAACAATGAGCAGTTCTTC.